The clone carrying this T cell receptor (beta chain) was counted only a few times. What it recognizes is unknown. CDR1 ENHRY and CDR2 SYGVKD come from the germline V gene. Trimming removed 5 bases from V and 5 bases from J, with 15 bases in between. This CDR3 contains 14 residues. TCR beta rearrangements were amplified from peripheral blood genomic DNA. Rearranged V-D-J TRB sequences were amplified with a mixed TRB-A/B primer pool. TCRdb fed the multiplex PCR reads into MiXCR, producing one record per CDR3 protein. Of several thousand distinct CDR3 sequences in the sample, 38% were seen once. This specimen comes from a study of T cell repertoires in aging, cancer and after chemotherapy. Overall study context: Chronic lymphocytic leukemia patients on fludarabine- or bendamustine-based regimens gave paired samples before and after chemotherapy.

Study outcomes and limitations: In cancer patients, declining TCR diversity with age involved lost richness and lost evenness.

The sequence came from a human donor with a blood cancer. Sequenced material: blood. The chain combines TRBV10-3 with TRBJ1-1, with D possibly being TRBD1 (5 bases). CDR3: CAISRGRQGTEAFF. The CDR3 DNA reads TGTGCCATCAGTCGGGGCAGGCAAGGGACTGAAGCTTTCTTT.